Below are 30 T cell receptor beta chains sequenced from a single sample in a study of tumor T cells in aggressive B-cell lymphoma. TCRdb's copy holds only in-frame clones and misses some; the assay was immunoSEQ multiplex PCR. The sample gives thousands of clones, roughly 90% of which show up once; approximately 3.5% is in the top ten. The sequencing input was tumor tissue. All receptors come from an adult with diffuse large B cell lymphoma.

The chain has TRBV9 and TRBJ2-7; tentatively, D is TRBD2 (6 bases). The germline gives CDR1 SGDLS, CDR2 YYNGEE. This CDR3 is 15 amino acids long. V gave up 0 bases and J gave up 0 bases, with 10 bases separating them. CDR3 protein: CASSVGGGNSYEQYF. CDR3 nucleotides: TGTGCCAGCAGCGTAGGGGGCGGGAACTCCTACGAGCAGTACTTC.

Here the CDR3 DNA reads TGCAGCGGCGGAGGGTATCTCTACAATGAGCAGTTCTTC. This encodes CSGGGYLYNEQFF. V and J are TRBV29-1 and TRBJ2-1; D is perhaps TRBD2 (6 bases). The V gene's germline CDR1 is SQVTM and CDR2 ANQGSEA. The V end lost 7 bases, the J end lost 3 bases, and 13 bases lay between the germline ends. CDR3 length equals 13 residues.

A few counts support this clone. Different DNA sequences within this sample yield the same CDR3. The chain recombines TRBV7-9 with TRBJ2-5; 8 nucleotides line up with TRBD1. Germline V gene lookup returns CDR1 SEHNR and CDR2 FQNEAQ (reference sequence). The V gene end was trimmed by 3 bases and the J gene end by 4 bases; junction bases not matched to a gene: 4. The CDR3 is 14 residues long. The CDR3 region is CASSFTGGIETQYF. CDR3 DNA sequence: TGTGCCAGCAGCTTTACAGGGGGAATAGAGACCCAGTACTTC.

The J gene is TRBJ2-3, the V gene TRBV6-5, with D maybe TRBD2 (7 bases). Per germline, CDR1 MNHEY and CDR2 SVGAGI. The CDR3 consists of 14 residues. Trimming cost V 10 bases and J 2 bases, with 16 bases left between them. The CDR3 sequence is CATKQGGYTDTQYF. The CDR3 nucleotides read TGTGCCACCAAACAGGGAGGGTACACAGATACGCAGTATTTT.

The rearrangement uses TRBV5-1 and TRBJ2-5; 9 bases match TRBD1. CDR3 size: 15 residues. Germline assignment: CDR1 SGHRS and CDR2 YFSETQ. Trimming cost V 0 bases and J 5 bases; bases outside gene matches: 5. CDR3 amino acids: CASSLVGQGVETQYF. The CDR3 coding sequence is TGCGCCAGCAGCTTGGTGGGACAGGGAGTGGAGACCCAGTACTTC.

Remarks on this clone: One end of the junction fails to match germline, which may point to a read error. V usage is TRBV19 and J usage is TRBJ1-2, with TRBD1 matching 9 bases. Germline values: CDR1 LNHDA, CDR2 SQIVND (reference sequence). CDR3 length equals 16 residues. DNA of the CDR3: TGTGCCAGTAGTCGGGACAGGGTCAAGACAAACTATAGCTACACCTTC. Its protein product is CASSRDRVKTNYSYTF.

The chain carries TRBV27 and TRBJ2-2; 8 bases map to TRBD2. The CDR3 has 14 residues. Per the germline V gene, CDR1 is MNHEY and CDR2 is SMNVEV (reference sequence). V was clipped by 8 bases and J by 6 bases; unmatched bases: 8. In DNA, the CDR3 is TGTGCCAGCTCACGGGGGGGTAGATCCGGGGAGCTGTTTTTT. Protein sequence: CASSRGGRSGELFF.

This clone was detected once. The chain combines TRBV11-2 with TRBJ2-6; 7 bases match TRBD1. CDR1 is SGHAT and CDR2 is FQNNGV in the germline V gene. The V gene end was trimmed by 4 bases and the J gene end by 1 base; junction bases not matched to a gene: 1. This CDR3 is 15 amino acids long. The CDR3 DNA is TGTGCCAGCAGCTCGACAGGGTCTGGGGCCAACGTCCTGACTTTC. Translated: CASSSTGSGANVLTF.

The chain is built from TRBV6-5 and TRBJ1-4, with D possibly TRBD1 on 6 matching bases. The CDR3 loop spans 12 amino acids. The germline V gene encodes CDR1 MNHEY and CDR2 SVGAGI. V was trimmed by 6 bases and J by 5 bases, leaving 7 bases between them. The CDR3 bases are TGTGCCAGCAGGGACAGAAATGAAAAACTGTTTTTT. Amino acid sequence: CASRDRNEKLFF.

The V and J genes are TRBV14 and TRBJ2-5; D unclear. The J call may not be correct, given that the DNA end is closer to TRBJ2-7. Germline V gene sequence: CDR1 SGHDN, CDR2 FVKESK. This CDR3 is 15 amino acids long. The CDR3 loop reads CASSQDVAGTYEQYF. The DNA for the CDR3 is TGTGCCAGCAGCCAAGATGTGGCAGGAACCTACGAGCAGTACTTC.

The V gene is TRBV4-1, the J gene TRBJ2-7; D is uncertain. Trimming stripped 5 bases from V and 6 bases from J, with 8 bases between. From germline, CDR1 is MGHRA and CDR2 YSYEKL. This CDR3 spans 11 amino acids. The CDR3, as DNA: TGCGCCAGCAGCTCGGCTAGCGAGCAGTACTTC. It specifies CASSSASEQYF.

The chain combines TRBV4-1 with TRBJ2-3; 9 positions match TRBD2. Trimming cost V 4 bases and J 4 bases; bases outside gene matches: 6. The germline V gene encodes CDR1 MGHRA and CDR2 YSYEKL. The CDR3 loop spans 15 amino acids. This chain's CDR3 is CASSPRGGGADTQYF. The CDR3 nucleotides are TGCGCCAGCAGCCCGCGCGGCGGGGGGGCAGATACGCAGTATTTT.

This sequence joins TRBV7-9 and TRBJ2-1, with 14 nucleotides matching TRBD2. The CDR3 length is 15 residues. CDR1 SEHNR and CDR2 FQNEAQ come from the germline V gene (reference sequence). V lost 3 bases to trimming and J lost 7 bases; unmatched junction nucleotides: 2. The DNA for the CDR3 is TGTGCCAGCAGCTTCGGGACTAGCGGGAGAAATGAGCAGTTCTTC. It is translated as CASSFGTSGRNEQFF.

The chain carries TRBV7-2 and TRBJ2-5; D gene unclear. The CDR3 sequence is 13 residues long. Germline-derived CDR1 and CDR2 are SGHTA and FQGNSA. V was shortened by 1 base and J by 4 bases, with 7 bases between the two germline ends. The CDR3 nucleotides are TGTGCCAGCAGCTTAGAGTCCGGAGAGACCCAGTACTTC. Its translation is CASSLESGETQYF.

The rearrangement links TRBV5-1 to TRBJ1-1, with D tentatively TRBD1 (5 bases). V was cut by 3 bases and J by 4 bases, with 16 bases left in between. The CDR3 is 15 residues long. The germline V gene encodes CDR1 SGHRS and CDR2 YFSETQ. CDR3 region: CASSSGGGDSTEAFF. The CDR3 nucleotides are TGCGCCAGCAGCTCCGGGGGGGGAGACAGCACTGAAGCTTTCTTT.

The rearrangement joins TRBV6-5 to TRBJ2-7; perhaps TRBD1 as D (5 bases). CDR1 is MNHEY and CDR2 is SVGAGI in the germline V gene. The germline V and J ends were trimmed by 6 bases and 1 base, with 13 bases remaining between them. The CDR3 is 14 residues long. This chain's CDR3 is CASSGRVFSYEQYF. DNA of the CDR3: TGTGCCAGCAGCGGCAGGGTTTTTTCCTACGAGCAGTACTTC.

In DNA, the CDR3 is TGTGCCAGCAGCGTAGGAGTGCTAGCGGGAGGCACAGATACGCAGTATTTT. Translating gives CASSVGVLAGGTDTQYF. The chain recombines TRBV9 with TRBJ2-3; TRBD2 matches at 10 bases. Germline assignment: CDR1 SGDLS and CDR2 YYNGEE. The V segment lost 0 bases and the J segment 1 base; nucleotides outside the gene matches: 5. The CDR3 has 17 residues.

The chain joins TRBV15 to TRBJ2-7; possibly TRBD1 for D (5 bases). Trimming took off 3 bases at V and 4 bases at J, with 16 bases between the two ends. CDR1 and CDR2 (germline): LNHNV, YYDKDF (reference sequence). The CDR3 runs 15 residues. The CDR3 DNA is TGTGCCACCAGCAGCCTAAGCGCTAGGGGTTACGAGCAGTACTTC. Its translation is CATSSLSARGYEQYF.

V usage is TRBV5-5 and J usage is TRBJ1-2; TRBD1 is a possible D gene (5 bases). CDR1 and CDR2 (germline): SGHKS, YYEKEE (reference sequence). This CDR3 has 13 residues. Trimming cost V 3 bases and J 8 bases, with 14 bases left between them. CDR3 nucleotide sequence: TGTGCCAGCAGCTCGCAGGGAGGTGGAGGCTACACCTTC. Its protein is CASSSQGGGGYTF.

The gene calls are TRBV27 and TRBJ1-1, with 7 bases lining up with TRBD1. The V segment lost 6 bases and the J segment 6 bases; nucleotides outside the gene matches: 1. The CDR3 length is 11 residues. CDR1 and CDR2 from the germline V gene are MNHEY and SMNVEV (reference sequence). The CDR3 DNA is TGTGCCAGCAGACAGGGGCCTGAAGCTTTCTTT. Translating it yields CASRQGPEAFF.

This clone was seen a single time. The gene calls are TRBV7-9 and TRBJ1-2; no reliable D call. CDR3 length equals 12 residues. V lost 4 bases to trimming and J lost 4 bases, with 7 bases between them. Germline V gene data show CDR1 as SEHNR and CDR2 as FQNEAQ (reference sequence). In DNA form, the CDR3 reads TGTGCCAGCAGCTGGGAGAGCTATGGCTACACCTTC. It translates to CASSWESYGYTF. Together with reference TRBV7-9 and TRBJ1-2, the CDR3 gives the full variable domain: DTGVSQNPRHKITKRGQNVTFRCDPISEHNRLYWYRQTLGQGPEFLTYFQNEAQLEKSRLLSDRFSAERPKGSFSTLEIQRTEQGDSAMYLCASSWESYGYTFGSGTRLTVV.

V is TRBV9 and J is TRBJ2-1; tentatively, D is TRBD2 (6 bases). The CDR3 spans 16 residues. Trimming took off 5 bases at V and 2 bases at J, with 17 bases between the two ends. CDR1 is SGDLS, CDR2 YYNGEE, per germline. The CDR3 region has the DNA TGTGCCAGCAGGAGGGGTAGCGGAAATGCCTACAATGAGCAGTTCTTC. This encodes CASRRGSGNAYNEQFF. Together with reference TRBV9 and TRBJ2-1, the CDR3 gives the full variable domain: DSGVTQTPKHLITATGQRVTLRCSPRSGDLSVYWYQQSLDQGLQFLIQYYNGEERAKGNILERFSAQQFPDLHSELNLSSLELGDSALYFCASRRGSGNAYNEQFFGPGTRLTVL.

The chain couples TRBV9 to TRBJ1-5; TRBD1 might be the D (6 bases). The CDR3 length is 14 residues. The germline V and J ends were trimmed by 5 bases and 5 bases, with 14 bases remaining between them. Germline V gene data show CDR1 as SGDLS and CDR2 as YYNGEE. CDR3 residues: CASSPTGGYQPQHF. The CDR3 region has the DNA TGTGCCAGCAGTCCGACAGGCGGATATCAGCCCCAGCATTTT.

V gene TRBV23-1 combines with J gene TRBJ1-4, with 7 bases fitting TRBD1. TRBV23-1 is flagged as an ORF with uncertain function. This CDR3 comprises 20 residues. J lost 1 base, V lost 2 bases, and 16 bases had no gene match. Here the CDR3 DNA reads TGCGCCAGCAGTCAAAGTTCGGTCGACAGGGAACAGATAACTAATGAAAAACTGTTTTTT. It translates to CASSQSSVDREQITNEKLFF.

This rearrangement joins TRBV10-2 to TRBJ1-1; possibly TRBD1 for D (5 bases). The CDR3 is 12 amino acids. The V gene's germline CDR1 is WSHSY and CDR2 SAAADI. Trimming removed 6 bases from V and 6 bases from J, with 11 bases in between. CDR3: CASRGRKPEAFF. The CDR3 region has the DNA TGCGCCAGCAGGGGGCGCAAGCCTGAAGCTTTCTTT.

The J gene is TRBJ2-7, the V gene TRBV7-6; D is perhaps TRBD1 (6 bases). CDR1 is SGHVS, CDR2 FNYEAQ, per germline. CDR3 length equals 14 residues. V lost 4 bases to trimming and J lost 3 bases, with 13 bases between them. The CDR3 is CASSSEQGDYEQYF. CDR3 DNA sequence: TGTGCCAGCAGCTCGGAACAGGGAGACTACGAGCAGTACTTC.

This clone was seen only once. The V call is TRBV7-2, the J call TRBJ1-1; D is unresolved. Germline V gene data show CDR1 as SGHTA and CDR2 as FQGNSA. The CDR3 sequence is 13 residues long. Trimming removed 6 bases at V and 0 bases at J, with 8 bases between. CDR3 protein: CASRFGVNTEAFF. In DNA form, the CDR3 reads TGTGCCAGCAGGTTCGGGGTGAACACTGAAGCTTTCTTT.

The chain has TRBV19 and TRBJ2-1; TRBD2 aligns across 15 bases. Germline CDR1 reads LNHDA; CDR2 reads SQIVND (reference sequence). This CDR3 contains 18 residues. Germline trimming cut 6 bases from V and 4 bases from J; bases unmatched to any gene: 10. In DNA form, the CDR3 reads TGTGCCAGTAGAGATCGGACTAGCGGGAGGGTGAGGTACAATGAGCAGTTCTTC. Protein product: CASRDRTSGRVRYNEQFF.

This sequence joins TRBV6-1 and TRBJ1-1; tentative D call: TRBD1 (6 bases). CDR1 is MNHNS, CDR2 SASEGT, per germline. This CDR3 has 16 residues. The ends were cut back, 2 bases at V and 1 base at J, with 14 bases in the middle. The CDR3 region is CASSEQGSFPNTEAFF. The CDR3 nucleotides are TGTGCCAGCAGTGAACAGGGGAGTTTTCCGAACACTGAAGCTTTCTTT.

The chain combines TRBV5-5 with TRBJ2-7; possibly TRBD2 for D (5 bases). Germline assignment: CDR1 SGHKS and CDR2 YYEKEE (reference sequence). The V end was cut by 2 bases, the J end by 2 bases, with 11 bases between. CDR3 length: 14 amino acids. CDR3 nucleotides: TGTGCCAGCAGCTTATACGGGGAAACCTACGAGCAGTACTTC. Amino acids: CASSLYGETYEQYF.